The rows below give T cell receptor beta chains drawn from one sample of a study of T cells after yellow fever vaccination. MiXCR was run by TCRdb on the 5' RACE reads, yielding one entry per CDR3 protein. The top ten hold roughly 17% of the sample, which has 620,000 or so distinct CDR3 sequences, roughly a sixth seen once. This specimen was PBMCs, taken 5 days after the first yellow fever vaccination. These receptors came from a man younger than 30 who received the YFV17D yellow fever vaccine. The CDR3 runs from the conserved cysteine through the conserved F or W. The D gene is left open where the match is weak. Size is omitted from some rows. Given values are once, few, many or a class for expanded clones.

d_call j_call clone_size v_call cdr3_nt cdr3_aa
TRBD1 TRBJ1-5 few TRBV7-9 TGTGCCAGCAGCCCCTCGGGCGGGACAGTTAATCAGCCCCAGCATTTT CASSPSGGTVNQPQHF
- TRBJ2-2 few TRBV7-9 TGTGCCAGCAGCCATTCTCGGACCGTTACCGGGGAGCTGTTTTTT CASSHSRTVTGELFF
- TRBJ2-1 - TRBV11-2 TGTGCCAGCAGCTTAGAGGGTTTGACAGAGCAGTTCTTC CASSLEGLTEQFF
- TRBJ1-1 - TRBV5-1 TGCGCCAGCAGCTTGGTCGCGGGTGGAGATGGTACTGAAGCTTTCTTT CASSLVAGGDGTEAFF
- TRBJ2-3 - TRBV20-1 TGCAGTGCCTTTCGGGGTAGGGGCACAGATACGCAGTATTTT CSAFRGRGTDTQYF
- TRBJ1-2 few TRBV4-3 TGCGCCAGCAGCCAAGATCTGTCCTATGGCTACACCTTC CASSQDLSYGYTF
TRBD2 TRBJ2-5 few TRBV24-1 TGTGCCACCAGTGACCCCCAAACTAGCGGCGAGACCCAGTACTTC CATSDPQTSGETQYF
- TRBJ2-2 - TRBV7-2 TGTGCCAGCAGCTTAAGGCGGGCAAGGAACACCGGGGAGCTGTTTTTT CASSLRRARNTGELFF
TRBD1 TRBJ2-7 - TRBV5-1 TGCGCCAGCAGCTCTCCCGGACAGGCGGCCTACGAGCAGTACTTC CASSSPGQAAYEQYF
- TRBJ2-2 - TRBV12-3/TRBV12-4 TGTGCCAGCACGGCCTCATGGGGTCCGGACACCGGGGAGCTGTTTTTT CASTASWGPDTGELFF
- TRBJ2-7 - TRBV19 TGTGCCAGTAGTATAGATCTTTGGGATTCCTCCTACGAGCAGTACTTC CASSIDLWDSSYEQYF
TRBD1 TRBJ2-1 - TRBV12-3/TRBV12-4 TGTGCCAGCAGTATGAGACCCGGGACAGGGGATTCCAATGAGCAGTTCTTC CASSMRPGTGDSNEQFF
- TRBJ2-7 once TRBV4-1 TGCGCCAGCAGCCAAGAGGTATTCTTACAGGCCTACGAGCAGTACTTC CASSQEVFLQAYEQYF
TRBD1 TRBJ1-5 - TRBV5-6 TGTGCCAGCAGCTTTGGACAGGGCTTTAATCAGCCCCAGCATTTT CASSFGQGFNQPQHF
TRBD1 TRBJ1-2 once TRBV7-3 TGTGCCAGCAGCTTAAAGGGGACAGGGGCCCCTGGGGGCTATGGCTACACCTTC CASSLKGTGAPGGYGYTF
- TRBJ1-6 few TRBV2 TGTGCCAGCAGTGAAGGTGCAATCCCGGCACCCCTCCACTTT CASSEGAIPAPLHF
TRBD1 TRBJ2-7 - TRBV19 TGTGCCAGTAGTCTCTCACCGACAGGGGTCCACGAGCAGTACTTC CASSLSPTGVHEQYF
TRBD1 TRBJ1-2 many TRBV15 TGTGCCACCCGATTCCAGGGGGCTATACGCTACACCTTC CATRFQGAIRYTF
- TRBJ2-1 many TRBV12-3/TRBV12-4 TGTGCCAGCAATCCCTTAGGAGGGGATGAGCAGTTCTTC CASNPLGGDEQFF
TRBD1 TRBJ2-7 few TRBV5-1 TGCGCCAGCAGCTTACAGGGGGGAGACGAGCAGTACTTC CASSLQGGDEQYF
- TRBJ1-1 few TRBV20-1 TGCAGTGCCCGCGCCCATCTCCGGGGGAACACTGAAGCTTTCTTT CSARAHLRGNTEAFF
TRBD1 TRBJ2-1 few TRBV5-1 TGCGCCAGCAGCTTGGTCCCCAGGGGGCAAGGTGAGCAGTTCTTC CASSLVPRGQGEQFF
- TRBJ2-3 once TRBV21-1 TGTGCCAGCAGCGTACACAGGGGGATCCGCACAGATACGCAGTATTTT CASSVHRGIRTDTQYF
TRBD1 TRBJ1-2 - TRBV5-1 TGCGCCAGCAGCCCCAGGACAGGGGGTGATGGCTACACCTTC CASSPRTGGDGYTF
TRBD2 TRBJ2-3 many TRBV4-2 TGTGCCAGCAGCCAGGGACTAGCGGGGGGTGTCACAGATACGCAGTATTTT CASSQGLAGGVTDTQYF
- TRBJ2-4 few TRBV9 TGTGCCAGCAGCCGCGGACAGCCGGAGTATATTCAGTACTTC CASSRGQPEYIQYF
TRBD1 TRBJ2-7 few TRBV7-9 TGTGCCAGCAGCGAGAAGGGGACAGGCCCTAGATACGAGCAGTACTTC CASSEKGTGPRYEQYF
TRBD1 TRBJ1-1 few TRBV12-3/TRBV12-4 TGTGCCAGCAGTAGACAGGGGATGAACACTGAAGCTTTCTTT CASSRQGMNTEAFF
TRBD1 TRBJ1-5 few TRBV19 TGTGCCAGCACGGACAGGGCGCGCAATCAGCCCCAGCATTTT CASTDRARNQPQHF
- TRBJ2-3 - TRBV7-2 TGTGCCAGCAGCTGGCCTAGGGAGCAGGTGATGACAGATACGCAGTATTTT CASSWPREQVMTDTQYF
TRBD1 TRBJ1-1 - TRBV11-1 TGTGCCAGCACCCGAATCAACCGGGACAGGGAGGCCATGAACGCTGAAGCTTTCTTT CASTRINRDREAMNAEAFF
- TRBJ1-5 - TRBV12-3/TRBV12-4 TGTGCCAGCAACCAGGGACCTGGCAATCAGCCCCAGCATTTT CASNQGPGNQPQHF
- TRBJ2-1 few TRBV20-1 TGCAGTGCGCTAGGACAGTTCGGGAATGAGCAGTTCTTC CSALGQFGNEQFF
- TRBJ2-7 few TRBV29-1 TGCAGCGCTAATAACAGGGAGTCGGCTCAGTACTTC CSANNRESAQYF
- TRBJ2-2 - TRBV4-1 TGCGCCAGCAGCCAAAAAACCGGGACAAACACCGGGGAGCTGTTTTTT CASSQKTGTNTGELFF
TRBD2 TRBJ2-5 few TRBV10-3 TGTGCCATCAGTGAGTCCCCTAGCGGGGGGTCGGGTGAGACCCAGTACTTC CAISESPSGGSGETQYF
TRBD2 TRBJ2-1 few TRBV6-4 TGTGCCAGCCCGGGGGGGGCTGGCAATGAGCAGTTCTTC CASPGGAGNEQFF
TRBD2 TRBJ2-1 few TRBV27 TGTGCCAGCAGTTTGCCTAGCGGGGGAGGGGAGCAGTTCTTC CASSLPSGGGEQFF
TRBD2 TRBJ2-1 - TRBV4-1 TGCGCCAGCAGCCACCCGGGACTAGCATTCGACAATGAGCAGTTCTTC CASSHPGLAFDNEQFF
- TRBJ2-5 - TRBV6-2/TRBV6-3 TGTGCCAGCAGTAGGGGCGACCTCCCGGAGACCCAGTACTTC CASSRGDLPETQYF
- TRBJ1-2 many TRBV5-1 TGCGCCAGCAGCTTGGATCGTTCTAGTCGGACCTATGGCTACACCTTC CASSLDRSSRTYGYTF
- TRBJ2-1 - TRBV20-1 TGCAGTGCTAGGGTCGACTTAGACAATGAGCAGTTCTTC CSARVDLDNEQFF
- TRBJ2-6 - TRBV29-1 TGCAGCGTTGCCCAGTCTGGGGCCAACGTCCTGACTTTC CSVAQSGANVLTF
- TRBJ1-4 - TRBV7-8 TGTGCCAGCAGGCCGCCTTGGGCTAATGAAAAACTGTTTTTT CASRPPWANEKLFF
TRBD2 TRBJ2-3 - TRBV28 TGTGCCAGCAGTTGGGCACTAACGGGACTAGCGAGCACAGATACGCAGTATTTT CASSWALTGLASTDTQYF
TRBD2 TRBJ2-3 many TRBV6-2/TRBV6-3 TGTGCCAGCAGTTATAAGCGGGGGAATCCGTGGTATTTT CASSYKRGNPWYF
- TRBJ1-1 - TRBV11-2 TGTGCCAGCCGCTTTCTAGGAGAGAACACTGAAGCTTTCTTT CASRFLGENTEAFF
- TRBJ1-1 few TRBV6-2/TRBV6-3 TGTGCCAGCAGGGTGGCGGACACTGAAGCTTTCTTT CASRVADTEAFF
- TRBJ1-2 many TRBV20-1 TGCAGTGCTCCAGATAACTATGGCTACACCTTC CSAPDNYGYTF
- TRBJ2-6 few TRBV5-4 TGTGCCAGCAGGGATGAGTCGGCCAACGTCCTGACTTTC CASRDESANVLTF
- TRBJ2-2 - TRBV4-2 TGTGCCAGCTTATGGGCCGGGGAGCTGTTTTTT CASLWAGELFF